This TCR beta chain is from a study of Ad26.COV2.S vaccination and SARS-CoV-2 variants. Study-wide results and limits: Similar non-spike TCR breadth was seen in vaccine and placebo recipients. Estimates derived from TCR breadth and depth analyses may have underestimated total T cell responses. Spike-specific TCR breadth ran higher among vaccine recipients than placebo recipients. Reportedly, spike-specific CD8+ and CD4+ T cell responses achieved substantial breadth once vaccination had taken place.

As regards this clone: Its antigen is unidentified.

TCRdb's copy holds only in-frame clones and misses some; the assay was immunoSEQ multiplex PCR. The sample holds more than 120,000 clones, 86% seen once. Germline CDR1 reads SEHNR; CDR2 reads FQNEAQ (reference sequence). V lost 1 base, J lost 4 bases, and 6 bases stayed unmatched. CDR3 length equals 16 residues. This specimen was peripheral blood, taken after recovery from COVID-19. J is TRBJ1-4 and V is TRBV7-9, with 7 bases matching TRBD1. The receptor was derived from a human donor who had recovered from COVID-19. The DNA for the CDR3 is TGTGCCAGCAGCTTAGGGACCGGGACAGTTAATGAAAAACTGTTTTTT. As protein: CASSLGTGTVNEKLFF.